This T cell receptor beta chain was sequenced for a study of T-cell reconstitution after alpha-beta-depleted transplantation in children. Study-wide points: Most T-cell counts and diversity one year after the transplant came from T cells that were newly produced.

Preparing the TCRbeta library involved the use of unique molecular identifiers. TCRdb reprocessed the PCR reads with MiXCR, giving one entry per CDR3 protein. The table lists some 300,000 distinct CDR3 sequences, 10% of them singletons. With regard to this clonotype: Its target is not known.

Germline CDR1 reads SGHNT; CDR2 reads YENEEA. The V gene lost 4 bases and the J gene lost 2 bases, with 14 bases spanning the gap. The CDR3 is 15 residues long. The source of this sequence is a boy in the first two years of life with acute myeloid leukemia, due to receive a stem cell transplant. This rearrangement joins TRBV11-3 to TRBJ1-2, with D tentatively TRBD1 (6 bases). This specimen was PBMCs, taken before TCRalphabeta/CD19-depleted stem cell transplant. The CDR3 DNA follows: TGTGCCAGCAGCTCTACCGGGACAATCAACTATGGCTACACCTTC. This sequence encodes CASSSTGTINYGYTF.